This T cell receptor beta chain was captured in a study of Graves' ophthalmopathy and Graves' hyperthyroidism. This clonotype appeared many times. The germline CDR1 and CDR2 sequences are SQVTM and ANQGSEA. The CDR3 loop spans 8 amino acids. Trimming removed 4 bases at V and 10 bases at J, with 4 bases between. The authors amplified TCR beta CDR3 regions, and they did so from RNA transcripts for repertoire sequencing. Following a first-round RT-PCR that used HTBI primers, a second-round multiplex PCR was carried out. A single record per CDR3 protein comes from TCRdb applying MiXCR to the multiplex PCR reads. The sample carries some 150,000 distinct CDR3 sequences, roughly two fifths recorded once.

The specimen sequenced was peripheral blood. This TCR was recovered from a man in his thirties or forties with Graves' ophthalmopathy. The genes are TRBV29-1 and TRBJ1-1, with unresolved D. DNA for the CDR3: TGCAGCGTTGGGACAGCTTTCTTT. As protein: CSVGTAFF.